One TCR beta chain is described in this entry. These data come from a study of T cell changes during pregnancy in multiple sclerosis. TCRdb keeps only in-frame clones here, not all; method: immunoSEQ multiplex PCR. This table holds roughly 77,000 clones, 80% to 95% found once. The CDR3 runs to 14 residues. With 6 bases removed from V and 0 bases from J, the gap between germline ends came to 12 bases. Germline V CDR1 and CDR2: MNHEY, SMNVEV (reference sequence). The clonotype originates from a female donor with multiple sclerosis, enrolled in a pregnancy study. V usage is TRBV27 and J usage is TRBJ2-7, with D possibly being TRBD1 (6 bases). The sample consisted of peripheral blood, taken in the second trimester of pregnancy. The CDR3 DNA sequence: TGTGCCAGCAGACAGGGTGGGGTCTCCTACGAGCAGTACTTC. The encoded protein is CASRQGGVSYEQYF.